The clone carrying this T cell receptor beta chain was seen repeatedly, ten times or more. What it binds is not known. Axillary draining lymph nodes of breast cancer patients supplied the node samples. This entry comes from a study of breast tumors, draining lymph nodes, adjacent tissues. Germline trimming cut 2 bases from V and 7 bases from J; bases unmatched to any gene: 9. From germline, CDR1 is SGDLS and CDR2 YYNGEE. This CDR3 is built from 14 residues. MiXCR was run by TCRdb on the multiplex PCR reads, yielding one entry per CDR3 protein. The sample lists fewer than 200,000 distinct CDR3 sequences; approximately 33% were seen once. Study-level results: Findings are consistent with lymph node origin and intratumoral expansion of most tumor T cells. The lymph node origin of tumor T cells was framed as consistent with a hypothesis, not demonstrated. Compared with lymph nodes, tumors were less diverse; compared with nontumor tissue, more.

The sample consisted of axillary lymph node tissue. The chain links TRBV9 to TRBJ2-7, with 7 nucleotides matching TRBD1. The sequence was collected from a female donor with breast cancer. Some clones in this sample may be carry-over from other donors' samples. CDR3 sequence reads: CASSVLDRPLEQYF. CDR3 bases: TGTGCCAGCAGCGTTTTGGACAGGCCTCTGGAGCAGTACTTC.